The 24 T cell receptor beta chains below were found in one sample sequenced in a study of identical twins. One entry per CDR3 protein, called by TCRdb with MiXCR from the 5' RACE reads. In the table there are approximately 260,000 distinct CDR3 sequences, 6.5% to 9.5% of which are singletons. These sequences were also reported in another study, on yellow fever vaccine responses in identical twins.

The source material was CD8+ T cells sorted from blood. The receptors were sampled from a young woman in good health.

A note on this clonotype: Germline and junction disagree at one end, which may indicate a read error. The V call is TRBV7-4, the J call TRBJ2-3; D might be TRBD1 or TRBD2, each matching 6 bases. The germline V gene has CDR1 SGHVT and CDR2 SQSDAQ. CDR3 length: 18 residues. CDR3 loop: CASSDGSGGFFSTDMQYF. CDR3 coding DNA: TGTGCCAGCAGCGACGGGAGTGGGGGCTTCTTTAGCACAGATATGCAGTATTTT.

This clonotype was picked up many times. This sequence joins TRBV12-3 or TRBV12-4 and TRBJ1-2, with no clear D. This CDR3 has 9 amino acids. V dropped 6 bases and J dropped 7 bases, with 3 bases sitting between them. The CDR3 DNA is TGTGCCAGCAGCCCTGGCTACACCTTC. Its translation: CASSPGYTF.

This clonotype was seen a few times. The V call is TRBV4-1, the J call TRBJ1-1, with TRBD1 matching 7 bases. Trimming took 5 bases from V and 0 from J; bases not matched to a gene: 6. Germline-derived CDR1 and CDR2 are MGHRA and YSYEKL. This CDR3 comprises 15 residues. The CDR3 spells CASSADDRVNTEAFF. For the CDR3, the DNA is TGCGCCAGCAGCGCCGACGACAGGGTGAACACTGAAGCTTTCTTT.

This clonotype was observed many times. This rearrangement joins TRBV20-1 to TRBJ1-5; D might be TRBD1 (5 bases). With 1 base removed from V and 6 bases from J, the gap between germline ends came to 19 bases. This CDR3 contains 16 residues. Per the germline V gene, CDR1 is DFQATT and CDR2 is SNEGSKA (reference sequence). In DNA form, the CDR3 reads TGCAGTGCTAGAGGGGACCCAGAGGGAGTGTCTCAGCCCCAGCATTTT. Translation gives CSARGDPEGVSQPQHF.

Only a few counts were recorded for this clonotype. This chain uses TRBV20-1 with TRBJ2-1; no clear D gene. Germline lookup yields CDR1 DFQATT and CDR2 SNEGSKA (reference sequence). CDR3 size: 13 residues. V was clipped by 3 bases and J by 2 bases, with 8 bases between them. CDR3 nucleotide sequence: TGCAGTGCTAGGATTGTGGCCTACAATGAGCAGTTCTTC. It yields the protein CSARIVAYNEQFF.

This clonotype came up a few times. The chain uses TRBV6-5 and TRBJ2-6; D uncertain. The CDR3 spans 15 residues. Germline CDR1 reads MNHEY; CDR2 reads SVGAGI. Trimming took 3 bases from V and 0 from J, leaving 6 bases between them. As DNA, the CDR3 is TGTGCCAGCAGTTATGTCACCTCTGGGGCCAACGTCCTGACTTTC. Protein: CASSYVTSGANVLTF.

This clonotype has more than one count but fewer than ten. The CDR3 coding sequence is TGTGCCAGCAGCTTAGCGCAGGGACTAGGAACCTCTGGGGCCAACGTCCTGACTTTC. Amino acid sequence: CASSLAQGLGTSGANVLTF. The chain carries TRBV7-6 and TRBJ2-6; 8 bases match TRBD2. This CDR3 is 19 amino acids long. V trimming: 0 bases; J trimming: 0 bases; junction bases outside the gene matches: 7. CDR1 is SGHVS, CDR2 FNYEAQ, per germline.

This clonotype was found many times. This rearrangement joins TRBV10-3 to TRBJ1-1; possible D gene TRBD1, 6 bases. CDR1 and CDR2 from the germline V gene are ENHRY and SYGVKD. This CDR3 spans 16 amino acids. Trimming stripped 4 bases from V and 4 bases from J, with 19 bases between. CDR3 in DNA: TGTGCCATCAGTGGAAGTGATGAGAGGGGGACCACTGAAGCTTTCTTT. Translating gives CAISGSDERGTTEAFF.

This clonotype was recorded a few times. The chain uses TRBV27 and TRBJ2-7; D possibly corresponds to TRBD1 (5 bases). V was pared by 2 bases and J by 5 bases, with 10 bases between. CDR1 is MNHEY and CDR2 is SMNVEV in the germline V gene (reference sequence). This CDR3 is built from 13 residues. The CDR3 coding sequence is TGTGCCAGCAGTTTACCAGGGCTCCACGAGCAGTACTTC. Amino acids: CASSLPGLHEQYF.

The chain links TRBV6-1 to TRBJ2-3; 8 bases align to TRBD2. Germline values: CDR1 MNHNS, CDR2 SASEGT. This CDR3 is 19 amino acids long. Trimming at V came to 2 bases and at J to 8 bases, leaving 21 bases not matched to a gene. For the CDR3, the DNA is TGTGCCAGCAGTGAACCCCCTCGGGTAGCGGGGTTTTTTCATGTTACGCAGTATTTT. Its translation is CASSEPPRVAGFFHVTQYF.

The rearrangement uses TRBV20-1 and TRBJ1-4; maybe TRBD1 (5 bases). From germline, CDR1 is DFQATT and CDR2 SNEGSKA (reference sequence). V lost 2 bases and J lost 8, with 15 bases in between. CDR3 size: 14 residues. CDR3 DNA sequence: TGCAGTGCTAGAAGTCCAGGGATGTGGGAAAAACTGTTTTTT. Amino acids: CSARSPGMWEKLFF.

This clonotype was found many times. V is TRBV29-1 and J is TRBJ2-1; 10 nucleotides align to TRBD2. The CDR3 has 17 amino acids. Germline-derived CDR1 and CDR2 are SQVTM and ANQGSEA. The V and J ends lost 1 base and 1 base, in that order; junction bases with no gene match: 7. CDR3 region: CSVEVAGGALSYNEQFF. Here the CDR3 DNA reads TGCAGCGTTGAAGTAGCGGGGGGAGCCCTGTCCTACAATGAGCAGTTCTTC.

This clonotype was observed many times. This chain links TRBV7-8 with TRBJ2-3; 11 bases map to TRBD2. Germline assignment: CDR1 SGHVS and CDR2 FQNEAQ. The CDR3 loop spans 17 amino acids. Trimming took 5 bases from V and 8 from J; bases not matched to a gene: 15. CDR3 sequence (DNA): TGTGCCAGCAGCCCGCAACCTAGCGGGAGGAAAGCGTCTACGCAGTATTTT. Its translation: CASSPQPSGRKASTQYF.

This clonotype occurred many times. The chain employs TRBV5-4 and TRBJ2-4; D gene ambiguous. The CDR3 runs to 13 residues. V gave up 0 bases and J gave up 5 bases, with 6 bases separating them. Germline V gene sequence: CDR1 SGHNT, CDR2 YYREEE (reference sequence). The CDR3 DNA sequence: TGTGCCAGCAGCTTGGCGGCAGAAAACATTCAGTACTTC. This encodes CASSLAAENIQYF.

The chain combines TRBV6-5 with TRBJ2-7, with D possibly matching TRBD2 (6 bases). The CDR3 sequence is 16 residues long. The germline V gene encodes CDR1 MNHEY and CDR2 SVGAGI. The germline V and J ends were trimmed by 0 bases and 5 bases, with 17 bases remaining between them. The CDR3 spells CASSYSRAGGKHEQYF. CDR3 DNA: TGTGCCAGCAGTTACTCACGAGCAGGAGGGAAACACGAGCAGTACTTC.

V gene TRBV10-3 combines with J gene TRBJ1-5; no firm D call. V was cut by 9 bases and J by 0 bases, with 12 bases left in between. Germline V lookup: CDR1 ENHRY, CDR2 SYGVKD. This CDR3 is 14 amino acids long. For the CDR3, the DNA is TGTGCCATTAAGGAGTCCGATAGCAATCAGCCCCAGCATTTT. It yields the protein CAIKESDSNQPQHF.

This clonotype was found many times. The rearrangement uses TRBV7-9 and TRBJ2-3, with 13 bases matching TRBD2. Germline trimming cut 4 bases from V and 4 bases from J; bases unmatched to any gene: 5. The CDR3 has 16 amino acids. The V gene's germline CDR1 is SEHNR and CDR2 FQNEAQ (reference sequence). As DNA, the CDR3 is TGTGCCAGCAGCTCCCCACTAGCGGGGGGGGCAGATACGCAGTATTTT. It yields the protein CASSSPLAGGADTQYF.

This clonotype occurred many times. V gene TRBV29-1 combines with J gene TRBJ2-5; D is possibly TRBD2 (6 bases). V lost 4 bases to trimming and J lost 4 bases, with 16 bases between them. There are 14 residues in the CDR3. CDR1 is SQVTM and CDR2 is ANQGSEA in the germline V gene. In nucleotides, the CDR3 is TGCAGCGTTGTTTGGCCAGTGGGAGGAGAGACCCAGTACTTC. It codes for CSVVWPVGGETQYF.

This clonotype was detected only a few times. V gene TRBV29-1 combines with J gene TRBJ2-3; tentatively, D is TRBD1 (5 bases). CDR3 length: 13 amino acids. Germline loops: CDR1 SQVTM, CDR2 ANQGSEA. Here the CDR3 reads CCPNRPRQDTQYF. CDR3 sequence (DNA): TGCTGCCCGAACAGGCCGAGGCAAGATACGCAGTATTTT.

This clonotype has a handful of counts. This chain links TRBV2 with TRBJ1-1; perhaps TRBD1 as D (6 bases). The V gene lost 6 bases and the J gene lost 6 bases, with 17 bases spanning the gap. The CDR3 is 14 amino acids. Germline CDR1 and CDR2: SNHLY and FYNNEI. This CDR3 is CASSQVVGGSEAFF. The CDR3 nucleotides read TGTGCCAGCAGCCAGGTAGTGGGGGGCTCTGAAGCTTTCTTT.

This clonotype was detected only a few times. The V and J genes are TRBV4-2 and TRBJ1-1; no clear D. V dropped 0 bases and J dropped 4 bases, with 12 bases sitting between them. The germline gives CDR1 LGHNA, CDR2 YNFKEQ. The CDR3 consists of 15 residues. The DNA for the CDR3 is TGTGCCAGCAGCCAAGAGGAGGGCGGGAGCACTGAAGCTTTCTTT. Translating it yields CASSQEEGGSTEAFF.

The rearrangement links TRBV9 to TRBJ2-2; D not certain. Germline V gene sequence: CDR1 SGDLS, CDR2 YYNGEE. V was shortened by 0 bases and J by 4 bases, with 4 bases between the two germline ends. There are 13 residues in the CDR3. Here the CDR3 DNA reads TGTGCCAGCAGCGTAGTTAGCACCGGGGAGCTGTTTTTT. It translates to CASSVVSTGELFF.

This clonotype has more than one count but fewer than ten. V usage is TRBV6-5 and J usage is TRBJ1-5; 8 bases align to TRBD1. Germline V gene lookup returns CDR1 MNHEY and CDR2 SVGAGI. V lost 2 bases and J lost 3; bases outside the gene matches: 6. The CDR3 length is 16 residues. Here the CDR3 reads CASSYPGQGNNQPQHF. DNA for the CDR3: TGTGCCAGCAGTTACCCCGGACAGGGTAACAATCAGCCCCAGCATTTT.

There are many counts of this clonotype. CDR3 region: CASSFGQGTDTQYF. CDR3 nucleotide sequence: TGTGCCAGCAGCTTCGGACAGGGCACAGATACGCAGTATTTT. The genes are TRBV5-6 and TRBJ2-3, with 7 nucleotides matching TRBD1. The CDR3 extends over 14 amino acids. The V segment lost 2 bases and the J segment 1 base; nucleotides outside the gene matches: 1. Germline CDR1 SGHDT, CDR2 YYEEEE.